This TCR beta chain was recorded in a study of CXCR3-negative and CXCR3-positive naive CD8 T cells (dated by TCRdb to the late 2010s). With respect to the entire study: In total, 110 million to 150 million TRB reads were obtained, corresponding to roughly 1.5 +/- 0.3 million reads per library. For the TRBV-TRBJ cluster analysis, the naive subsets came from about 5 donors, while the memory cells came from 3 donors. Diversity and physicochemical repertoire analyses were performed on about a dozen donors pooled from two independent experiments. Findings and caveats that apply to the study as a whole: Compared with CXCR3-negative naive cells, CXCR3-positive naive cells had TRB CDR3s with higher hydrophobicity (lower Kidera factor 4), lower energy, and higher strength and volume indices. Surface CD5, linked to self-reactivity in mice, was comparable between naive subsets; TCR interaction strength was therefore also inferred from TRB CDR3 physicochemical properties. Similar TRBV-TRBJ usage was shown by naive CXCR3-negative and CXCR3-positive cells from the same donor, whereas distinct patterns were shown by memory cells. Comparably high repertoire diversity was found in both naive subsets, whereas much lower repertoire diversity was found in memory CD8+ T cells. Because CXCR3 expression was partially decreased after cryopreservation, freshly isolated PBMCs were used for most assays.

Comment on this clonotype: No cognate antigen has been identified for it.

The sequencer was a NextSeq 550. The Human TCR Profiling Kit (MiLaboratory) was used to make UMI-labeled 5' RACE TRB cDNA libraries. cDNA synthesis used the entire amount of extracted RNA, and PCR amplification then used the entire amount of cDNA produced. The libraries were made side by side, with each library going through the same number of PCR cycles. Per the source publication's procedure: About 53,000 +/- 10,000 unique UMI-labeled TRB cDNA molecules per library were extracted with MIGEC and MiXCR, with at least two reads per UMI required. Each library averaged about 40,000 +/- 10,000 functional in-frame TRB CDR3 nucleotide clonotypes without stop codons. After downsampling to 5000 UMI-labeled TRB molecules per sample, diversity metrics such as normalized Shannon-Wiener and Chao1 were calculated in VDJtools. For the central five CDR3 residues, VDJtools calculated physicochemical properties weighted by clonotype size, namely interaction energy, strength, volume and Kidera factor 4. Each CDR3 protein sequence appears as one entry after TCRdb reprocessed the reads, and no DNA is included. TCRdb's processing, not the study's, gives the V and J calls here. This specimen's table enumerates under 150,000 distinct CDR3 sequences. The ten largest clones take up about 0.62% of the sample.

For each CD8+ T cell subset, flow sorting was done in triplicate, and under 350,000 cells per subset went directly into RLT lysis buffer. To exclude memory contaminants, naive CD8+ T cells were stringently defined as CD45RO-CCR7+CD27+CD95-. Standard density gradient centrifugation was used to isolate peripheral blood mononuclear cells from buffy coats. A FACSAria III was used to flow-sort naive CD8+ T cells into CXCR3-negative and CXCR3-positive populations. Total RNA was extracted from sorted cells with an RNeasy Mini Kit. CDR1 MGHDK and CDR2 SYGVNS were looked up in the germline V gene. From the cysteine through the phenylalanine, the CDR3 covers 12 amino acids. DNA is not recorded here.

The receptor was isolated from a human donor in good health. Some clones in this sample may be carry-over from other donors' samples. The chain links TRBV25-1 with TRBJ1-1. The sequencing sample was made of naive CXCR3+ CD8+ T cells from blood. The meaning of the sample's cell subset or site label: CD45RO-CCR7+CD27+CD95- naive CD8+ T cells expressing CXCR3 (TNR3+). CDR3 reads: CASSDMYTEAFF.